These T cell receptor beta chains were read from a single sample in a study of post-analysis software for immune sequencing data. MiXCR was run by TCRdb on the PCR reads, yielding one entry per CDR3 protein. The sample has approximately 440,000 distinct CDR3 sequences; around 40% are singletons. Sequencing was performed on blood. The receptors here all came from a girl aged 10 to 17 with multiple sclerosis. Each CDR3 is given with its conserved first and last residue. The order of the fields is J gene, V gene, clone size, CDR3 length, D gene, CDR3 DNA, CDR3 protein. A D gene is named only where the DNA matches it firmly. Not all rows give a size; the values are once, few, many and, for expanded clones, a class.

TRBJ2-1 TRBV6-5 - 17 TRBD2 TGTGCCAGCAGTTACGGGAGCGGGAGGGGATTATACAATGAGCAGTTCTTC CASSYGSGRGLYNEQFF
TRBJ2-5 TRBV9 - 14 - TGTGCCAGCAGCGTAGATGTGTACCAAGAGACCCAGTACTTC CASSVDVYQETQYF
TRBJ2-1 TRBV15 - 14 TRBD1 TGTGCCACCAGCAGAAGGACAGGGGGAGAGACCCAGTTCTTC CATSRRTGGETQFF
TRBJ2-7 TRBV6-5 - 13 - TGTGCCAGCAGTTACCATCAGGGATACGAGCAGTACTTC CASSYHQGYEQYF
TRBJ2-1 TRBV12-3/TRBV12-4 - 17 - TGTGCCAGCAGTTTAGGGACTATCGGATACTCCTACAATGAGCAGTTCTTC CASSLGTIGYSYNEQFF
TRBJ2-7 TRBV6-5 - 14 - TGTGCCAGCAAACCCCCAGGTAGCTCCTACGAGCAGTACTTC CASKPPGSSYEQYF
TRBJ2-3 TRBV20-1 - 14 - TGCAGTGCTAGAGCGGAGGCCGGCACAGATACGCAGTATTTT CSARAEAGTDTQYF
TRBJ2-1 TRBV3-1 - 16 - TGTGTCAGCAGCCGGGGGTATGGAGACTCCTACAATGAGCAGTTCTTC CVSSRGYGDSYNEQFF
TRBJ2-5 TRBV3-1 few 14 - TGTGCCAGCAGCCAAGGCGGCGGAAAAGAGACCCAGTACTTC CASSQGGGKETQYF
TRBJ1-2 TRBV14 - 20 - TGTGCCAGCAGCCAAGATGCCGCCACGGTATACCATTATATCAACTATGGCTACACCTTC CASSQDAATVYHYINYGYTF
TRBJ1-1 TRBV29-1 few 12 - TGCAGCTTTCTCAGGGGGAACACTGAAGCTTTCTTT CSFLRGNTEAFF
TRBJ2-5 TRBV5-5 - 13 - TGTGCCAGCAACACTGACAGCCAAGAGACCCAGTACTTC CASNTDSQETQYF
TRBJ2-7 TRBV7-3 - 16 TRBD2 TGTGCCAGCAGCTTATTTGGGCGTGGGACTACGGACGAGCAGTACTTC CASSLFGRGTTDEQYF
TRBJ2-1 TRBV3-1 few 16 TRBD2 TGTGCCAGCAGCTTCCATCCGGGACTAGCGGACAATGAGCAGTTCTTC CASSFHPGLADNEQFF
TRBJ1-2 TRBV20-1 - 15 TRBD1 TGCAGCGCACGAACACAGGGGGCGTCTAACTATGGCTACACCTTC CSARTQGASNYGYTF
TRBJ2-7 TRBV20-1 - 15 TRBD1 TGCAGTGCTAGGACCAGGACAGGGGCATCCTACGAGCAGTACTTC CSARTRTGASYEQYF
TRBJ2-7 TRBV12-3/TRBV12-4 few 16 TRBD2 TGTGCCAGCAGTTCTTACACCGGGACTAGTGTCTACGAGCAGTACTTC CASSSYTGTSVYEQYF
TRBJ2-4 TRBV7-9 - 16 TRBD1 TGTGCCAGCAGCTTAGCGCTCGGGACAGTAAAAGACATTCAGTACTTC CASSLALGTVKDIQYF
TRBJ2-1 TRBV28 - 14 - TGTGCCAGCAGCCGTTATACCGGACTCGTTGAGCAGTTCTTC CASSRYTGLVEQFF
TRBJ2-3 TRBV28 - 14 TRBD1 TGTGCCGGAAATCCGGGACAGGGTATAGATACGCAGTATTTT CAGNPGQGIDTQYF
TRBJ2-1 TRBV5-1 - 16 TRBD2 TGCGCCAGCAAACCCGGCGGGGGGAGCTCCTACAATGAGCAGTTCTTC CASKPGGGSSYNEQFF
TRBJ2-5 TRBV15 - 17 TRBD1 TGTGCCACCAGCAGAGCTCGAAACAGGGGGCAGGTAGAGACCCAGTACTTC CATSRARNRGQVETQYF
TRBJ1-2 TRBV29-1 few 13 TRBD1 TGCAGCGGAAAAACCGGGACAGGGGTTGGCTACACCTTC CSGKTGTGVGYTF
TRBJ2-7 TRBV20-1 - 13 - TGCAGTGCAAGAGATGGTCCCCTCTACGAGCAGTACTTC CSARDGPLYEQYF
TRBJ2-7 TRBV12-3/TRBV12-4 few 14 - TGTGCCAGCAGTCGCCGGACCAGGACCTACGAGCAGTACTTC CASSRRTRTYEQYF
TRBJ1-5 TRBV9 - 13 - TGTGCCAGCAGCGTGGCGGGAAATCAGCCCCAGCATTTT CASSVAGNQPQHF
TRBJ2-1 TRBV6-5 - 15 TRBD2 TGTGCCAGCAGTCCCGGACTAGCGGGAGGGAGTGAGCAGTTCTTC CASSPGLAGGSEQFF
TRBJ2-7 TRBV5-1 once 19 TRBD2 TGCGCCAGCAGCTTAGGGACTAGCGGGAGGTGGTATTCCTACAATGAGCAGTACTTC CASSLGTSGRWYSYNEQYF
TRBJ2-3 TRBV5-1 few 17 - TGCGCCAGCAGCCCACAAGATTCGGGCCGCTTCACAGATACGCAGTATTTT CASSPQDSGRFTDTQYF
TRBJ2-4 TRBV9 few 13 - TGTGCCAGCAGCGACGGTAGCCAGAACATTCAGTACTTC CASSDGSQNIQYF
TRBJ2-3 TRBV4-1 - 13 - TGCGCCAGCAGCCCCCTAGCCACAGATACGCAGTATTTT CASSPLATDTQYF
TRBJ2-5 TRBV5-1 few 16 TRBD2 TGCGCCAGCAGCTTGGCTCCTAGCGGGTACCAAGAGACCCAGTACTTC CASSLAPSGYQETQYF
TRBJ1-2 TRBV7-2 few 14 - TGTGCCGCTATTACGGGGGAGGGCAGCTATGGCTACACCTTC CAAITGEGSYGYTF
TRBJ1-5 TRBV15 - 15 - TGTGCCACCAGCAGAACAAAAGGGATGAATCAGCCCCAGCATTTT CATSRTKGMNQPQHF
TRBJ2-1 TRBV24-1 - 21 TRBD1 TGTGCCACCAGTGAGGCTACCCGACAGGGGCCAGGACTACTACCCTACAATGAGCAGTTCTTC CATSEATRQGPGLLPYNEQFF
TRBJ2-1 TRBV29-1 few 13 - TGCAGCGTTGTTCGCGAGACCTACAATGAGCAGTTCTTC CSVVRETYNEQFF
TRBJ2-3 TRBV1 - 17 - TGCACCAGCAGCCAAGTCAAGAAGCGCCCAAACACAGATACGCAGTATTTT CTSSQVKKRPNTDTQYF
TRBJ2-1 TRBV27 - 14 - TGTGCCAGCAGTTGCATAGGCGGACACAATGGGCAGTTCTTC CASSCIGGHNGQFF
TRBJ2-1 TRBV7-3 - 14 - TGTGCCAGCAGCCTCCTCGGACCCCCCCATGAGCAGTTCTTC CASSLLGPPHEQFF
TRBJ2-1 TRBV4-1 - 19 TRBD2 TGCGCCAGCAGCCAAGCATCTAGCGGGAGGGCCTCGGTTGTAAATGAGCAGTTCTTC CASSQASSGRASVVNEQFF
TRBJ2-7 TRBV4-1 - 15 - TGCGCCAGCAGCCAAGTCGGTCAGGTCTCCTACGAGCAGTACTTC CASSQVGQVSYEQYF
TRBJ1-6 TRBV10-2 - 12 TRBD1 TGCGCCAGCAGTGAAACAGGGGGCCCCCTCCACTTT CASSETGGPLHF
TRBJ2-1 TRBV6-1 - 13 - TGTGCCAGCAGGAGATCTAGGGCTGATGAGCAGTTCTTC CASRRSRADEQFF
TRBJ1-2 TRBV5-1 - 11 - TGCGCCAGCAGCTTGGGCGGGGACTACACCTTC CASSLGGDYTF
TRBJ2-5 TRBV28 few 14 - TGTGCCAGCAGTTGGGGACATCTTTACGAGACCCAGTACTTC CASSWGHLYETQYF
TRBJ2-7 TRBV5-1 few 14 - TGCGCCAGCAGCCGCCCAGGGATGGGTAACGAGCAGTACTTC CASSRPGMGNEQYF
TRBJ1-2 TRBV7-9 - 13 TRBD1 TGTGCCAGCAAGCCAGGGGGGTTCTATGGCTACACCTTC CASKPGGFYGYTF
TRBJ2-7 TRBV20-1 few 15 - TGCAGTGCTACCTCAAGGGGGACCACCTCCTACGAGCAGTACTTC CSATSRGTTSYEQYF
TRBJ2-1 TRBV9 few 16 - TGTGCCAGCAGCGTTACGGGACTGAGCTCCTACAATGAGCAGTTCTTC CASSVTGLSSYNEQFF
TRBJ1-4 TRBV7-9 - 17 TRBD1 TGTGCCAGCAGCCGCGGACAGGGGTTAACAACTAATGAAAAACTGTTTTTT CASSRGQGLTTNEKLFF